Each of the 15 T cell receptor beta chains below was sequenced from the same sample in a study of blood T cell repertoires in COVID-19. Here immunoSEQ multiplex PCR was the method, and the copy in TCRdb shows in-frame clones only, minus some. The table shows 200,000 to 250,000 clones, with roughly four fifths occurring only once. Sequences were obtained from peripheral blood. These receptors all come from a woman in her sixties or seventies with acute or convalescent COVID-19.

The chain combines TRBV3-1 (or the pseudogene TRBV3-2) with TRBJ1-2; D might be TRBD1 (6 bases). V lost 2 bases to trimming and J lost 12 bases, with 16 bases between them. The germline V gene encodes CDR1 LGHDT and CDR2 YNNKEL (reference sequence). There are 13 residues in the CDR3. The CDR3 reads CASSQLGHNSHTF. The CDR3 DNA follows: TGTGCCAGCAGCCAACTGGGACATAACTCTCACACCTTC.

This chain joins TRBV9 and TRBJ1-3, with D possibly matching TRBD1 (6 bases). The CDR3 runs to 16 residues. Per the germline V gene, CDR1 is SGDLS and CDR2 is YYNGEE. The V end was cut by 3 bases, the J end by 0 bases, with 13 bases between. The CDR3 sequence: CASSARQDSSGNTIYF. The CDR3 DNA reads as TGTGCCAGCAGCGCTCGACAGGACAGCTCTGGAAACACCATATATTTT.

This clone has just one count. This chain links TRBV12-3 or TRBV12-4 with TRBJ1-1; possible D gene TRBD1, 6 bases. The length of the CDR3 is 13 residues. Trimming removed 3 bases from V and 6 bases from J, with 11 bases in between. The CDR3 nucleotides are TGTGCCAGCAGTTTTTTCAGGGGCGCTGAAGCTTTCTTT. Its translation: CASSFFRGAEAFF.

The chain recombines TRBV14 with TRBJ2-1, with TRBD1 matching 9 bases. The germline CDR1 and CDR2 sequences are SGHDN and FVKESK. V trimming: 4 bases; J trimming: 0 bases; junction bases outside the gene matches: 1. The CDR3 is 15 amino acids. Here the CDR3 DNA reads TGTGCCAGCAGCCCGGGACAGGGCTCCTACAATGAGCAGTTCTTC. Translation gives CASSPGQGSYNEQFF.

The V and J genes are TRBV5-1 and TRBJ2-7; perhaps TRBD2 as D (6 bases). The germline V and J ends were trimmed by 1 base and 6 bases, with 23 bases remaining between them. The CDR3 covers 17 residues. The germline V gene encodes CDR1 SGHRS and CDR2 YFSETQ. The CDR3 DNA reads TGCGCCAGCAGCTTGATGTTGTCGGGTAGGCAGGGAGGCGAGCAGTACTTC. Translation: CASSLMLSGRQGGEQYF. The entire variable domain, with the rest obtained from reference TRBV5-1 and TRBJ2-7, is as follows: KAGVTQTPRYLIKTRGQQVTLSCSPISGHRSVSWYQQTPGQGLQFLFEYFSETQRNKGNFPGRFSGRQFSNSRSEMNVSTLELGDSALYLCASSLMLSGRQGGEQYFGPGTRLTVT.

The V call is TRBV19, the J call TRBJ2-2, with 8 bases aligning to TRBD2. CDR3 length: 14 residues. The ends lost 4 bases at V and 5 bases at J; junction bases unmatched: 3. Germline CDR1 is LNHDA and CDR2 is SQIVND (reference sequence). For the CDR3, the DNA is TGTGCCAGTAGTACTGTAGCGGGGACCGGGGAGCTGTTTTTT. Its protein product is CASSTVAGTGELFF. Looking up the rest from reference TRBV19 and TRBJ2-2 gives the full variable domain: DGGITQSPKYLFRKEGQNVTLSCEQNLNHDAMYWYRQDPGQGLRLIYYSQIVNDFQKGDIAEGYSVSREKKESFPLTVTSAQKNPTAFYLCASSTVAGTGELFFGEGSRLTVL.

The chain joins TRBV19 to TRBJ1-5; 9 nucleotides line up with TRBD1. V dropped 1 base and J dropped 3; count of bases not matched to a gene: 4. The CDR3 totals 16 residues. The germline gives CDR1 LNHDA, CDR2 SQIVND (reference sequence). This chain's CDR3 is CASSIAGQGANQPQHF. The CDR3 region has the DNA TGTGCCAGTAGTATAGCGGGACAGGGTGCCAATCAGCCCCAGCATTTT.

The chain employs TRBV18 and TRBJ1-5; TRBD1 is a possible D gene (6 bases). V was clipped by 0 bases and J by 6 bases, with 21 bases between them. The CDR3 consists of 18 residues. CDR1 and CDR2 from the germline V gene are KGHSH and LQKENI. The CDR3 DNA follows: TGTGCCAGCTCACCACCGGAACAGGGCTACCCTAGTGGTCAGCCCCAGCATTTT. Its protein is CASSPPEQGYPSGQPQHF.

This clone was found a few times. The V and J genes are TRBV9 and TRBJ2-2; 10 nucleotides line up with TRBD2. The trim removed 0 bases at V and 7 bases at J, leaving 6 bases unmatched. The CDR3 loop spans 16 amino acids. Germline V lookup: CDR1 SGDLS, CDR2 YYNGEE. The CDR3 loop is CASSVGSGGSNGELFF. In DNA, the CDR3 is TGTGCCAGCAGCGTAGGTAGCGGGGGGTCGAACGGGGAGCTGTTTTTT.

This clone has just one count. The genes are TRBV7-2 and TRBJ1-1, with 7 bases lining up with TRBD1. CDR3 length: 16 amino acids. V trimming: 2 bases; J trimming: 0 bases; junction bases outside the gene matches: 6. The V gene's germline CDR1 is SGHTA and CDR2 FQGNSA. The CDR3 DNA sequence: TGTGCCAGCAGCTTATCGGGACAGCTCATGAACACTGAAGCTTTCTTT. Its translation: CASSLSGQLMNTEAFF.

The gene calls are TRBV5-6 and TRBJ1-5; D unclear. Germline V lookup: CDR1 SGHDT, CDR2 YYEEEE. V was clipped by 0 bases and J by 2 bases, with 6 bases between them. This CDR3 has 14 residues. CDR3 sequence: CASSLAHGNQPQHF. CDR3 sequence (DNA): TGTGCCAGCAGCTTGGCACACGGCAATCAGCCCCAGCATTTT. Full variable domain (outside the CDR3, taken from reference TRBV5-6 and TRBJ1-5): DAGVTQSPTHLIKTRGQQVTLRCSPKSGHDTVSWYQQALGQGPQFIFQYYEEEERQRGNFPDRFSGHQFPNYSSELNVNALLLGDSALYLCASSLAHGNQPQHFGDGTRLSIL.

The CDR3 sequence is CASRTMGARGNTIYF. The DNA of the CDR3 is TGTGCCAGCAGAACCATGGGGGCAAGAGGAAACACCATATATTTT. This sequence joins TRBV28 and TRBJ1-3, with D perhaps matching TRBD1 (6 bases). The germline V gene encodes CDR1 MDHEN and CDR2 SYDVKM. The V end was cut by 6 bases, the J end by 4 bases, with 16 bases between. The CDR3 length is 15 residues.

This chain uses TRBV4-3 with TRBJ1-2; 7 positions agree with TRBD1. The CDR3 covers 17 residues. Germline V gene data show CDR1 as LGHNA and CDR2 as YSLEER. Losses at the gene ends were 4 bases for V and 1 base for J; bases not matched to a gene: 12. The CDR3 DNA follows: TGCGCCAGCAGCCGAATTCCGGGACAGCATATTAACTATGGCTACACCTTC. Translated: CASSRIPGQHINYGYTF.

V is TRBV3-1 (or the pseudogene TRBV3-2) and J is TRBJ1-1; D not resolved. The V end lost 1 base, the J end lost 5 bases, and 11 bases lay between the germline ends. Germline lookup yields CDR1 LGHDT and CDR2 YNNKEL (reference sequence). The CDR3 runs 14 residues. CDR3 in amino acids: CASSQASGETEAFF. CDR3 nucleotides: TGTGCCAGCAGCCAAGCTTCCGGTGAGACTGAAGCTTTCTTT.

The chain joins TRBV28 to TRBJ2-1, with D possibly being TRBD1 (6 bases). The CDR3 is 12 residues long. Germline CDR1 MDHEN, CDR2 SYDVKM. V dropped 4 bases and J dropped 13 bases, with 14 bases sitting between them. CDR3 sequence reads: CASSSGWTAQFF. The DNA for the CDR3 is TGTGCCAGCAGTTCCGGTTGGACAGCACAGTTCTTC.